The clone carrying this T cell receptor beta chain was counted a few times. The data are from a study of T-cell reconstitution after alpha-beta-depleted transplantation in children. The CDR3 loop spans 15 amino acids. V shed 6 bases, J shed 2 bases, and the junction held 10 bases outside the gene matches. The V gene's germline CDR1 is SQVTM and CDR2 ANQGSEA. Unique molecular identifiers were incorporated during preparation of the TCRbeta library. TCRdb reprocessed the PCR reads with MiXCR, giving one entry per CDR3 protein. The top ten hold 1.1% of the sample, which has roughly 590,000 distinct CDR3 sequences, 16% seen once.

The TCR sequence derives from a human donor who donated a stem cell graft to a child with acute myeloid leukemia. This chain links TRBV29-1 with TRBJ2-1; 7 nucleotides align to TRBD2. This specimen consisted of PBMCs from the stem cell graft donor, obtained from the stem cell graft. Here the CDR3 reads CSVRDYTTAYNEQFF. CDR3 coding DNA: TGCAGCGTGCGGGACTACACCACTGCCTACAATGAGCAGTTCTTC.